Here is one T cell receptor beta chain with its context. Its target is not known. V was pared by 6 bases and J by 3 bases, with 9 bases of the junction left unmatched. The CDR3 covers 15 residues. Germline V CDR1 and CDR2: SGHTA, FQGTGA. The data originate from a study of PD-1 blockade in classical Hodgkin lymphoma. Study-wide context: Patients were treated with nivolumab at 3 mg/kg, and this was given intravenously every 2 weeks.

Time point described: cycle 4 day 1 (C4D1), after five to seven weeks of nivolumab. Brentuximab vedotin exposure varied among the patients, all of whom had relapsed after autologous stem cell transplantation. Thawed PBMCs underwent magnetic negative selection to yield purified CD4+ T cells. Study-wide points: Newly diagnosed patients reportedly trailed healthy donors in baseline TCR diversity. Complete responders' diversity at baseline resembled that of newly diagnosed patients. CD4+ TCR diversity, unlike CD8+, rose significantly by C4D1.

Libraries were prepared by immunoSEQ multiplex PCR; TCRdb keeps only in-frame clonotypes and omits some of them. There are 4,000 to 5,000 clones in the sample; about 80% occur only once, and 3.4% lies in the top ten. V usage is TRBV7-3 and J usage is TRBJ2-3; 7 nucleotides agree with TRBD2. The sequence came from a human donor with classical Hodgkin lymphoma. Sequenced material: CD4+ T cells from blood, taken before the fourth cycle of nivolumab. DNA for the CDR3: TGTGCCAGCAGGGCGGGACTACCGAGGACAGATACGCAGTATTTT. Translation gives CASRAGLPRTDTQYF.